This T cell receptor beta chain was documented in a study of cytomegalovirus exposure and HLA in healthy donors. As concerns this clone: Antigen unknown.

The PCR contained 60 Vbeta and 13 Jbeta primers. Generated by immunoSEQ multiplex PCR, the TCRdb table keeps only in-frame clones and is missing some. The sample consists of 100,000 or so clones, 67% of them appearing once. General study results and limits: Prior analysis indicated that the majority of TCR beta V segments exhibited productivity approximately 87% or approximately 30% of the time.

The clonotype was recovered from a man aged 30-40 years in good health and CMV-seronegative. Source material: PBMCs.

The CDR3 here is CAWSAGTSGRGKTQYF. CDR3 nucleotides: TGTGCCTGGAGTGCGGGGACTAGCGGGAGGGGAAAGACCCAGTACTTC. This chain connects TRBV30 to TRBJ2-5, with 16 bases that match TRBD2. The CDR3 is 16 residues long. Unmatched junction bases numbered 5, after V lost 1 base and J lost 6 bases. CDR1 and CDR2 from the germline V gene are GTSNPN and SVGIG (reference sequence).